A selection of T cell receptor beta chains follows, all from one sample in a study of blood T cell repertoires in COVID-19. Clones were read by immunoSEQ multiplex PCR, and TCRdb kept only the in-frame ones, dropping some. The table lists 210,000 or so clones, roughly 80% of them singletons. Sequencing input: peripheral blood. All receptors derive from a woman of 80 years or more with acute or convalescent COVID-19. CDR3s include the opening cysteine and the closing phenylalanine or tryptophan. Each record gives: clone size, V gene, D gene, J gene, CDR3 DNA, CDR3 protein. A D gene is named only where the DNA matches it firmly. Size is omitted from some rows. Given values are once, few, many or a class for expanded clones.

>-|TRBV7-2|TRBD2|TRBJ2-5
TGTGCCAGCAGCTCCTCATTCGCGGGGGGCCAGTACTTC
CASSSSFAGGQYF
>-|TRBV6-5|TRBD1|TRBJ1-3
TGTGCCAGCAGGGAGACAGGGGAGGAAAACACCATATATTTT
CASRETGEENTIYF
>-|TRBV5-1|TRBD1|TRBJ2-5
TGCGCCAGCAGCCGGGCAGGGGGCGAGGAGACCCAGTACTTC
CASSRAGGEETQYF
>-|TRBV10-1|-|TRBJ2-7
TGCGCCAGCAGTGAGAGGGTAGCGGTGAACTACGAGCAGTACTTC
CASSERVAVNYEQYF
>-|TRBV11-3|-|TRBJ2-7
TGTGCCAGCAGCTTAGAGGCGGGGCAGTACTTC
CASSLEAGQYF
>few|TRBV7-7|-|TRBJ2-1
TGTGCTAGCAGCTTAGGAGTGAACAATGAGCAGTTCTTC
CASSLGVNNEQFF
>-|TRBV5-4|TRBD1|TRBJ1-1
TGTGCCAGCAGCTTGCGGACAGGGATCCCTGAAGCTTTCTTT
CASSLRTGIPEAFF
>-|TRBV29-1|TRBD1|TRBJ1-4
TGCAGCGCTGGGACAGGGAGCGAAAAACTGTTTTTT
CSAGTGSEKLFF
>once|TRBV29-1|-|TRBJ1-2
TGCAGCGTTGTGGGAGGGAACTATGGCTACACCTTC
CSVVGGNYGYTF
>once|TRBV7-3|-|TRBJ2-2
TGTGCCAGCAGCTTATCTTCAGCGGCAACACCCGGGGAGCTGTTTTTT
CASSLSSAATPGELFF
>once|TRBV29-1|-|TRBJ2-3
TGCAGCGCCGTTCTCGGGGAAAGCGGCACAGATACGCAGTATTTT
CSAVLGESGTDTQYF
>-|TRBV4-3|TRBD2|TRBJ2-7
TGCGCCAGCAGCCTCTATAGCGGGGGCCCTTACGAGCAGTACTTC
CASSLYSGGPYEQYF
>once|TRBV6-1|TRBD1|TRBJ1-5
TGTGCCAGCAGTGAAAGGGCAGGGGGGTTCGGCAATCAGCCCCAGCATTTT
CASSERAGGFGNQPQHF
>-|TRBV12-3/TRBV12-4|-|TRBJ1-1
TGTGCCAGCAGCCCCGGACAGATGACTGAAGCTTTCTTT
CASSPGQMTEAFF
>-|TRBV16|TRBD2|TRBJ2-1
TGTGCCAGCAGCCCGTCGATAGCGGGGGGGGACAATGAGCAGTTCTTC
CASSPSIAGGDNEQFF
>once|TRBV5-4|-|TRBJ2-7
TGTGCCAGCAGCTTGGAACTCGAGGCCTACGAGCAGTACTTC
CASSLELEAYEQYF
>-|TRBV2|-|TRBJ2-3
TGTGCCGGAGCTATTGGCCACACAGATACGCAGTATTTT
CAGAIGHTDTQYF
>few|TRBV18|TRBD1|TRBJ2-7
TGTGCCAGCTCACGGACAGGCTACGAGCAGTACTTC
CASSRTGYEQYF
>-|TRBV3-1/TRBV3-2|TRBD2|TRBJ2-2
TGTGCCAGCAGCCCTTTAGCGGGCGCGAACACCGGGGAGCTGTTTTTT
CASSPLAGANTGELFF
>-|TRBV10-3|-|TRBJ1-6
TGTGCCATCAGTGCCCAGTATAATTCACCCCTCCACTTT
CAISAQYNSPLHF
>-|TRBV11-3|TRBD1|TRBJ2-1
TGTGCCAGCAGCTTAGAAGGGACAGTTTATGAGCAGTTCTTC
CASSLEGTVYEQFF
>few|TRBV7-9|-|TRBJ2-1
TGTGCCAGCAGTTGGTCGCCGTCAGGCTCCTACAATGAGCAGTTCTTC
CASSWSPSGSYNEQFF
>-|TRBV19|TRBD1|TRBJ2-6
TGTGCCACTAGCCAAGGGACAGGGGGACCTGGGGCCAACGTCCTGACTTTC
CATSQGTGGPGANVLTF
>-|TRBV4-1|-|TRBJ1-3
TGCGCCAGCAGCCAAGATTGGAGTTTCTACCACGAGGGAGCTGGAAACACCATATATTTT
CASSQDWSFYHEGAGNTIYF
>-|TRBV7-2|-|TRBJ2-3
TGTGCCAGCCGTTATGGGCGGGGCACAGATACGCAGTATTTT
CASRYGRGTDTQYF
>-|TRBV30|-|TRBJ1-1
TGTGCCTGGAGTGCCGGACAGAACACTGAAGCTTTCTTT
CAWSAGQNTEAFF
>-|TRBV3-1/TRBV3-2|-|TRBJ2-7
TGTGCCAGCAGCCGGAGGGTCTACGAGCAGTACTTC
CASSRRVYEQYF
>-|TRBV5-1|TRBD1|TRBJ2-2
TGCGCCAGCAGCTTGGGGCAGGGGGTTACCGGGGAGCTGTTTTTT
CASSLGQGVTGELFF
>once|TRBV2|TRBD1|TRBJ1-3
TGTGCCAGCACCGCACAGGGGAGCTCTGGAAACACCATATATTTT
CASTAQGSSGNTIYF
>-|TRBV13|-|TRBJ1-6
TGTGCCAGCAGCTTTTCCTGGCCGAATTCACCCCTCCACTTT
CASSFSWPNSPLHF
>-|TRBV5-1|TRBD2|TRBJ2-1
TGCGCCAGCAGACCGGGACTAGGGCAAAACTCCTACAATGAGCAGTTCTTC
CASRPGLGQNSYNEQFF
>-|TRBV27|TRBD1|TRBJ1-2
TGTGCCAGCAGTTCAGGGACAGCGGTCGGACTATTTGGCTACACCTTC
CASSSGTAVGLFGYTF
>few|TRBV10-3|TRBD2|TRBJ2-7
TGTGCCATCAGTGAGTCGTCCAAGCGGGGTGCCTACGAGCAGTACTTC
CAISESSKRGAYEQYF
>once|TRBV2|-|TRBJ2-2
TGTGCCAGCAGTGCACAGCCGAACACCGGGGAGCTGTTTTTT
CASSAQPNTGELFF
>-|TRBV7-8|TRBD1|TRBJ1-1
TGTGCCAGCAGCTTAGATCCAGGGGGCAGCGGCACTGAAGCTTTCTTT
CASSLDPGGSGTEAFF
>-|TRBV4-1|TRBD2|TRBJ2-1
TGCGCCAGCAGCCAAGAAAGGATCGGGACTAGCGGGGGGGCCATCAATGAGCAGTTCTTC
CASSQERIGTSGGAINEQFF